This T cell receptor (beta chain) was profiled in a study of PD-L1 blockade in urothelial cancer. Study-level background: Atezolizumab therapy began for patients around 2014, dosed at 1,200 mg intravenously every 3 weeks. About 90% of the 29 patients comprised males who had bladder-origin urothelial cancer. Whole-study findings and limits: In blood at 3 weeks, tumor-associated clones expanded more among patients with durable benefit.

Assay: immunoSEQ multiplex PCR; the TCRdb copy retains only in-frame clones and omits some. This sample has 72,000 or so clones, with 70% to 90% found just once. Turning to this clone: Its target is not known.

The time point denotes: pretreatment peripheral blood. This CDR3 region has 13 residues. Germline V gene sequence: CDR1 MNHEY, CDR2 SMNVEV (reference sequence). Deletions cut 4 bases from V and 5 bases from J, with 11 bases between. The sequence came from a man between 60 and 70 years old with urothelial cancer. V gene TRBV27 combines with J gene TRBJ1-1, with a possible D match to TRBD1 (5 bases). The input for sequencing was PBMCs, taken around atezolizumab (anti-PD-L1) treatment. This chain's CDR3 is CASSWRGTTEAFF. The CDR3, as DNA: TGTGCCAGCAGTTGGAGGGGAACAACTGAAGCTTTCTTT.